This TCR beta chain was retrieved from a study of read filtering for tumor transcriptome and immune sequencing. Study-level information: About 8 patients were R-ISS I, 16 were R-ISS II, 6 or 7 were R-ISS III. Transcriptome libraries were built from DNase-treated RNA.

The library was built from about 400 ng RNA with molecular barcoded adaptors for alpha/delta and beta/gamma chains. TCRdb re-derived calls from the reads in MiXCR, one entry per CDR3 protein. The sample lists approximately 59,000 distinct CDR3 sequences, around 12% occurring once. This clonotype was recorded at least ten times. The sequence was obtained from a donor aged 40 or over with multiple myeloma. Specimen: a population of CD138-negative cells sorted from bone marrow.

CDR3 in amino acids: CASSLERGQGPDTQYF. In DNA, the CDR3 is TGTGCCAGCAGCCTCGAACGGGGGCAGGGCCCAGATACGCAGTATTTT. The genes are TRBV3-1 and TRBJ2-3, with D tentatively TRBD1 or TRBD2 (6 bases each). CDR3 length: 16 residues. V gave up 4 bases and J gave up 4 bases, with 18 bases separating them. Germline V lookup: CDR1 LGHDT, CDR2 YNNKEL (reference sequence).